The 20 T cell receptor beta chains listed next were all sequenced from one sample in a study. TCRdb itself ran the RT-PCR reads through MiXCR, one entry per CDR3 protein. The sample contains about 680,000 distinct CDR3 sequences, approximately 15% of which appear only once. Sequences were obtained from memory CD4+ T cells from blood. All receptors come from a female donor in good health, serving as a healthy control.

This clonotype was detected only a few times. The rearrangement links TRBV4-2 to TRBJ1-1, with a tentative D call TRBD1 (5 bases). The CDR3 sequence is 15 residues long. Trimming took off 1 base at V and 4 bases at J, with 13 bases between the two ends. Germline lookup yields CDR1 LGHNA and CDR2 YNFKEQ. CDR3 in amino acids: CASSQATGRGTEAFF. Written as DNA, the CDR3 is TGTGCCAGCAGCCAAGCGACGGGAAGGGGCACTGAAGCTTTCTTT.

This chain connects TRBV12-3 or TRBV12-4 to TRBJ1-5; D is uncertain. The CDR3 is 14 residues long. The V end was cut by 3 bases, the J end by 0 bases, with 6 bases between. The CDR3 here is CASSFGDSNQPQHF. The CDR3 nucleotides are TGTGCCAGCAGTTTCGGGGATAGCAATCAGCCCCAGCATTTT.

This clonotype was seen a few times. The V call is TRBV5-1, the J call TRBJ2-5, with D possibly called TRBD1 or TRBD2 (6 bases each). V dropped 7 bases and J dropped 4 bases, with 20 bases sitting between them. Per the germline V gene, CDR1 is SGHRS and CDR2 is YFSETQ. The CDR3 consists of 15 residues. In DNA form, the CDR3 reads TGCGCCAGCTTCAACGTTCCCGGGGGCGGAGAGACCCAGTACTTC. As protein: CASFNVPGGGETQYF.

The table lists this clonotype with many counts. V gene TRBV24-1 combines with J gene TRBJ2-5; 10 bases fit TRBD1. This CDR3 contains 18 residues. Per the germline V gene, CDR1 is KGHDR and CDR2 is SFDVKD. V gave up 4 bases and J gave up 5 bases; unmatched junction bases: 15. CDR3 sequence (DNA): TGTGCCACCAGTGACCCAACCCCTTTGACAGGGGGCGGTGAGACCCAGTACTTC. Protein product: CATSDPTPLTGGGETQYF.

A word on this clonotype: A much bigger clone sits one base away, suggesting this may be a read error. The rearrangement uses TRBV12-3 or TRBV12-4 and TRBJ2-1; 8 nucleotides align to TRBD1. The CDR3 sequence is 14 residues long. CDR3 amino acids: CASRQTGVFGEQSF. The CDR3 DNA reads as TGTGCCAGCAGACAGACAGGGGTTTTTGGTGAGCAGTCCTTC.

The V and J genes are TRBV29-1 and TRBJ1-1; D uncertain. The length of the CDR3 is 14 residues. Trimming shortened V by 5 bases and J by 0 bases, and 13 bases separated the two germline ends. CDR1 is SQVTM, CDR2 ANQGSEA, per germline. The CDR3 DNA reads TGCAGCGTTTCGTTTGGTGTTATGAACACTGAAGCTTTCTTT. Amino acid sequence: CSVSFGVMNTEAFF.

CDR3 sequence: CASSLEVISGNTIYF. In nucleotides, the CDR3 is TGCGCCAGCAGCTTGGAGGTTATCTCTGGAAACACCATATATTTT. This chain joins TRBV5-1 and TRBJ1-3, with D hard to call. V was cut by 0 bases and J by 0 bases, with 7 bases left in between. Germline CDR1 and CDR2: SGHRS and YFSETQ. This CDR3 comprises 15 residues. Variable domain in full (rest from reference TRBV5-1 and TRBJ1-3): KAGVTQTPRYLIKTRGQQVTLSCSPISGHRSVSWYQQTPGQGLQFLFEYFSETQRNKGNFPGRFSGRQFSNSRSEMNVSTLELGDSALYLCASSLEVISGNTIYFGEGSWLTVV.

The chain is built from TRBV6-2 or TRBV6-3 and TRBJ1-5; TRBD1 might be the D (6 bases). Trimming removed 4 bases at V and 11 bases at J, with 15 bases between. CDR1 and CDR2 (germline): MNHEY, SVGEGT. The CDR3 contains 13 residues. CDR3 in amino acids: CASSFQGIASQHF. The CDR3 region has the DNA TGTGCCAGCAGTTTCCAGGGGATTGCGTCCCAGCATTTT.

As to this clonotype: This clone may be a read error of a much larger clone one base away. The chain is built from TRBV12-3 or TRBV12-4 and TRBJ2-7; D call uncertain. The CDR3 has 12 amino acids. Between the trimmed V and J ends, which lost 3 bases and 12 bases, there was a span of 15 bases. CDR3 residues: CASSLATQSRYF. The CDR3 region has the DNA TGTGCCAGCAGTTTGGCGACCCAAAGTCGGTACTTC.

The chain has TRBV9 and TRBJ2-2, with 7 nucleotides matching TRBD1. The V segment lost 4 bases and the J segment 4 bases; nucleotides outside the gene matches: 10. This CDR3 is built from 16 residues. Germline V lookup: CDR1 SGDLS, CDR2 YYNGEE. DNA for the CDR3: TGTGCCAGCAGCCCAAAGGGACAGATCCGCACCGGGGAGCTGTTTTTT. Protein: CASSPKGQIRTGELFF.

This clonotype was seen a handful of times. The gene calls are TRBV6-2 or TRBV6-3 and TRBJ2-5; D is ambiguous. V lost 7 bases and J 4 bases, leaving 13 bases between the germline ends. Germline CDR1 is MNHEY and CDR2 is SVGEGT. The CDR3 spans 13 residues. The CDR3 coding sequence is TGTGCCAGCAACCGACCCACGGGAGAGACCCAGTACTTC. Its protein product is CASNRPTGETQYF.

CDR3 in DNA: TGTGCCAGCAGCCGGAGGACAGGGGGCTTAGATACGCAGTATTTT. It codes for CASSRRTGGLDTQYF. The chain carries TRBV12-3 or TRBV12-4 and TRBJ2-3, with TRBD1 identical over 11 bases. The CDR3 sequence is 15 residues long. V was pared by 6 bases and J by 5 bases, with 7 bases of the junction left unmatched.

To note about this clonotype: A clone one base away is much larger, so this may be a read error. The chain uses TRBV5-1 and TRBJ2-3; D uncertain. The CDR3 spans 13 residues. V lost 2 bases and J lost 5, with 9 bases in between. Germline V gives CDR1 SGHRS, CDR2 YFSETQ. The CDR3 protein is CASSLPKQDTQYF. Written as DNA, the CDR3 is TGCGCCAGCAGCTTACCAAAGCAAGATACGCAGTATTTT.

Only a few counts were recorded for this clonotype. The genes are TRBV5-1 and TRBJ1-2, with D possibly TRBD1 on 5 matching bases. The germline V gene encodes CDR1 SGHRS and CDR2 YFSETQ. The CDR3 length is 11 residues. With 0 bases removed from V and 10 bases from J, the gap between germline ends came to 7 bases. CDR3 bases: TGCGCCAGCAGCTTGGGCAGGGACTACACCTTC. It codes for CASSLGRDYTF.

This clonotype was picked up many times. This chain joins TRBV7-2 and TRBJ2-7; no clear D gene. The germline CDR1 and CDR2 sequences are SGHTA and FQGNSA. V lost 6 bases and J lost 4, with 13 bases in between. This CDR3 comprises 13 residues. This chain's CDR3 is CASRSPAGYEQYF. The CDR3 DNA reads TGTGCCAGCAGATCCCCGGCTGGGTACGAGCAGTACTTC.

The rearrangement joins TRBV7-2 to TRBJ2-3; 14 bases map to TRBD2. The CDR3 consists of 16 residues. The V gene end was trimmed by 4 bases and the J gene end by 7 bases; junction bases not matched to a gene: 7. Germline V gene data show CDR1 as SGHTA and CDR2 as FQGNSA. In DNA form, the CDR3 reads TGTGCCAGCAGCTATCCGACTAGCGGGGGGGGGCATACGCAGTATTTT. Its protein is CASSYPTSGGGHTQYF.

This clonotype was recorded at least ten times. This chain uses TRBV20-1 with TRBJ2-4; D possibly uses TRBD1 or TRBD2 (5 bases each). The germline V gene encodes CDR1 DFQATT and CDR2 SNEGSKA (reference sequence). V was shortened by 1 base and J by 0 bases, with 10 bases between the two germline ends. The CDR3 has 15 amino acids. The CDR3 bases are TGCAGTGCTAGAGCTGGGGACCGAGCCAAAAACATTCAGTACTTC. This codes for CSARAGDRAKNIQYF.

The V and J genes are TRBV7-2 and TRBJ1-5, with no clear D. The CDR3 length is 14 residues. Per the germline V gene, CDR1 is SGHTA and CDR2 is FQGNSA. V shed 2 bases and J shed 4 bases, with 9 bases lying between them. The CDR3 protein is CASSLYYQNQPQHF. In nucleotides, the CDR3 is TGTGCCAGCAGCTTATATTACCAGAATCAGCCCCAGCATTTT.

V usage is TRBV12-3 or TRBV12-4 and J usage is TRBJ1-1, with D hard to call. CDR3 length: 14 residues. Between the trimmed V and J ends, which lost 2 bases and 2 bases, there was a span of 9 bases. The CDR3 DNA follows: TGTGCCAGCAGTTTAACGGTAGGAAACACTGAAGCTTTCTTT. This sequence encodes CASSLTVGNTEAFF.

This sequence joins TRBV7-2 and TRBJ1-1; D uncertain. Germline CDR1 SGHTA, CDR2 FQGNSA. CDR3 length: 13 amino acids. The germline V and J ends were trimmed by 0 bases and 1 base, with 3 bases remaining between them. CDR3 loop: CASSLAKNTEAFF. CDR3 nucleotides: TGTGCCAGCAGCTTAGCGAAGAACACTGAAGCTTTCTTT.